These T cell receptor beta chains were read from a single sample in a study of spatial heterogeneity in lung cancer. From the 5' RACE reads, TCRdb called clonotypes with MiXCR, one entry per CDR3 protein. Seen here are approximately 27,000 distinct CDR3 sequences, under 6.5% observed once, and the top ten hold 22%. Source: PBMCs, taken at follow-up. These TCRs come from a male donor with early-stage non-small cell lung cancer. CDR3s include the opening cysteine and the closing phenylalanine or tryptophan. Fields, in order: J gene, V gene, D gene, CDR3 protein. D genes are given only for firm matches.

j_call: TRBJ2-7; v_call: TRBV5-1; d_call: TRBD1; cdr3_aa: CASSLGLWTGGSYEQYF
j_call: TRBJ2-2; v_call: TRBV7-2; d_call: TRBD1; cdr3_aa: CASSRDRATGELFF
j_call: TRBJ2-7; v_call: TRBV7-9; d_call: TRBD1; cdr3_aa: CASTKLLGGPGEQYF
j_call: TRBJ2-2; v_call: TRBV12-3/TRBV12-4; d_call: .; cdr3_aa: CASSLVRFSGELFF
j_call: TRBJ1-2; v_call: TRBV6-4; d_call: TRBD1; cdr3_aa: CASSASRGNGYTF
j_call: TRBJ1-3; v_call: TRBV7-2; d_call: .; cdr3_aa: CASSLWAGGDTGNTIYF
j_call: TRBJ1-5; v_call: TRBV7-8; d_call: .; cdr3_aa: CASSNGPRQPQHF
j_call: TRBJ2-2; v_call: TRBV6-2/TRBV6-3; d_call: .; cdr3_aa: CASRKRAGSNTGELFF
j_call: TRBJ2-3; v_call: TRBV11-2; d_call: .; cdr3_aa: CASSRSPDTQYF
j_call: TRBJ1-2; v_call: TRBV12-3/TRBV12-4; d_call: .; cdr3_aa: CASSPRTSRNYGYTF
j_call: TRBJ2-1; v_call: TRBV24-1; d_call: .; cdr3_aa: CATSDRTGTSYNEQFF